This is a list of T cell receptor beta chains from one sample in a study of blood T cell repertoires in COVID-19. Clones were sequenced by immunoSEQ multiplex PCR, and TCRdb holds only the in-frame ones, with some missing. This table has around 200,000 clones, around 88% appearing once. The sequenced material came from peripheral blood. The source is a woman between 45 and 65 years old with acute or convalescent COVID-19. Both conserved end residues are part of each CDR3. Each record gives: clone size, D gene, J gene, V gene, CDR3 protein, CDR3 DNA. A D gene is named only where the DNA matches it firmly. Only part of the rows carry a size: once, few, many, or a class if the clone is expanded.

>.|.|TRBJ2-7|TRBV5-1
CASSNSALSYEQYF
TGCGCCAGCTCCAATAGCGCTCTCTCCTACGAGCAGTACTTC
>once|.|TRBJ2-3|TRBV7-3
CASTSGWGTDTQYF
TGTGCCAGCACCTCAGGGTGGGGCACAGATACGCAGTATTTT
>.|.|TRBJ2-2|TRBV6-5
CASRGTETGELFF
TGTGCCAGCAGAGGCACGGAGACCGGGGAGCTGTTTTTT
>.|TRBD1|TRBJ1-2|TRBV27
CASSLSPRTGGSGYTF
TGTGCCAGCAGTTTGTCCCCCCGGACAGGGGGTAGTGGCTACACCTTC
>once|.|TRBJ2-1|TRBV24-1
CATSSRVGEQFF
TGTGCCACCAGTTCCCGGGTGGGTGAGCAGTTCTTC
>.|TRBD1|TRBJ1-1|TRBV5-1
CASSLGTGRTEAFF
TGCGCCAGCAGCTTAGGGACAGGGAGAACTGAAGCTTTCTTT
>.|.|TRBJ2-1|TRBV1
CTSNLLAGGRNEQFF
TGCACCAGCAACCTACTAGCAGGAGGACGTAATGAGCAGTTCTTC
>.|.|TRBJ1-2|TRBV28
CASRGQGLGYGYTF
TGTGCCAGCAGGGGGCAGGGCCTCGGCTATGGCTACACCTTC
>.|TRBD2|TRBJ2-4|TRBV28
CASSPTGGRNIQYF
TGTGCCAGCAGTCCGACGGGGGGGAGAAACATTCAGTACTTC
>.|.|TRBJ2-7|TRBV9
CASSQLRYEQYF
TGTGCCAGCAGCCAATTACGGTACGAGCAGTACTTC
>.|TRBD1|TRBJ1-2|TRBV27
CASGIPTGGGFYGYTF
TGTGCCAGCGGAATTCCTACAGGGGGCGGGTTCTATGGCTACACCTTC
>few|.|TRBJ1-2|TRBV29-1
CSVATGGYTF
TGCAGCGTTGCAACGGGTGGCTACACCTTC
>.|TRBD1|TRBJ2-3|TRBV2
CASRSGTGASGDTQYF
TGTGCCAGCAGATCCGGGACAGGGGCATCAGGGGATACGCAGTATTTT
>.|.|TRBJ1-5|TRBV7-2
CASSLVRGSNQPQHF
TGTGCCAGCAGCTTAGTACGGGGAAGCAATCAGCCCCAGCATTTT
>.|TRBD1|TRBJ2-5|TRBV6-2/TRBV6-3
CASSTPIRDRGRETQYF
TGTGCCAGCAGTACTCCTATCCGGGACAGGGGAAGGGAGACCCAGTACTTC
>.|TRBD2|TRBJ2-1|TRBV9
CASSVGTSSSNEQFF
TGTGCCAGCAGCGTAGGGACTAGTTCTTCCAATGAGCAGTTCTTC
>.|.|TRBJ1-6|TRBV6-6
CASSPFGFGRIYNSPLHF
TGTGCCAGCAGTCCCTTCGGCTTCGGGAGGATATATAATTCACCCCTCCACTTT
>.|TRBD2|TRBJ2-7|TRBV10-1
CASSPGREYEQYF
TGCGCCAGCAGCCCTGGGAGGGAGTACGAGCAGTACTTC
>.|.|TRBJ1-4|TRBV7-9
CASSLASGDEKLFF
TGTGCCAGCAGCTTAGCATCGGGAGACGAAAAACTGTTTTTT
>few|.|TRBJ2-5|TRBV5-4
CASSLVARQETQYF
TGTGCCAGCAGCTTGGTAGCGAGACAAGAGACCCAGTACTTC
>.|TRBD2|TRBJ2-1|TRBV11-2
CASSLEGLAGDPHYNEQFF
TGTGCCAGCAGCTTAGAGGGACTAGCGGGAGACCCCCACTACAATGAGCAGTTCTTC
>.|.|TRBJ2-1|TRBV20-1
CSASGRASYNEQFF
TGCAGTGCTAGTGGGCGGGCGTCCTACAATGAGCAGTTCTTC
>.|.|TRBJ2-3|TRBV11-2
CASSSRDTQYF
TGTGCCAGCAGCTCACGGGATACGCAGTATTTT
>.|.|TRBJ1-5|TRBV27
CASSLRYGQPQHF
TGTGCCAGCAGTTTACGATATGGCCAGCCCCAGCATTTT
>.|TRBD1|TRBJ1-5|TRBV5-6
CASSSGDRANQPQHF
TGTGCCAGCAGCTCGGGGGACAGGGCCAATCAGCCCCAGCATTTT
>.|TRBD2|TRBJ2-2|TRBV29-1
CSAPRAGADTGELFF
TGCAGCGCCCCCAGGGCGGGAGCGGACACCGGGGAGCTGTTTTTT
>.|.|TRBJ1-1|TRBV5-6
CASSPLDRQNTEAFF
TGTGCCAGCAGCCCGTTGGACAGACAGAACACTGAAGCTTTCTTT
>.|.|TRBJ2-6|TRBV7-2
CASSRGGANVLTF
TGTGCCAGCAGTCGAGGGGGGGCCAACGTCCTGACTTTC
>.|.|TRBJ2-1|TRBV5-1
CASSHAGPSSYNEQFF
TGCGCCAGCAGCCACGCGGGGCCTAGCTCTTACAATGAGCAGTTCTTC
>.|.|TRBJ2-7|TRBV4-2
CASSQVQDSSTGQYF
TGTGCCAGCAGCCAAGTTCAGGACAGCAGTACGGGGCAGTACTTC
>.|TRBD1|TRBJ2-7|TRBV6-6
CASSFGQGGYEQYF
TGTGCCAGCAGTTTTGGACAGGGAGGCTACGAGCAGTACTTC
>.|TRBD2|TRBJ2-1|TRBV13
CASSSLVSSGELYNEQFF
TGTGCCAGCAGCTCTCTCGTTTCGAGCGGGGAGCTCTACAATGAGCAGTTCTTC
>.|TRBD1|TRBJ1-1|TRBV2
CASSPGTVAPAEAFF
TGTGCCAGCAGCCCCGGGACAGTGGCACCCGCTGAAGCTTTCTTT
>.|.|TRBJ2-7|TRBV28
CASSLHGAYEQYF
TGTGCCAGCAGTTTGCACGGTGCCTACGAGCAGTACTTC
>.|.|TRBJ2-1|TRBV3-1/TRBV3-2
CASSQPPGSEQFF
TGTGCCAGCAGCCAACCCCCAGGAAGTGAGCAGTTCTTC
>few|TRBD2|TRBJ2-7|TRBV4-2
CASSMLGIAGAPYEQYF
TGTGCCAGCAGCATGCTGGGGATAGCGGGGGCCCCATACGAGCAGTACTTC
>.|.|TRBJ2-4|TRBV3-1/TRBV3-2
CASSQKGQYPAKNIQYF
TGTGCCAGCAGCCAGAAGGGACAATACCCAGCCAAAAACATTCAGTACTTC
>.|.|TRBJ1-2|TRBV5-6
CASSLPGGGYTF
TGTGCCAGCAGCTTGCCGGGTGGGGGCTACACCTTC
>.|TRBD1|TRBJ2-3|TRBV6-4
CASSTGTGGTDTQYF
TGTGCCAGCAGTACCGGGACAGGGGGCACAGATACGCAGTATTTT
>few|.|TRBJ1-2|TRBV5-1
CASSNIQNYGYTF
TGCGCCAGCAGCAACATTCAAAACTATGGCTACACCTTC
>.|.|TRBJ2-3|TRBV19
CASSPTGDTQYF
TGTGCCAGTAGTCCCACAGGGGATACGCAGTATTTT
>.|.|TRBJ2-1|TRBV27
CASSLTEAFRNEQFF
TGTGCCAGCAGTTTAACCGAGGCGTTCCGCAATGAGCAGTTCTTC
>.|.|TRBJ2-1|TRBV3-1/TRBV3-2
CASSWDLYNEQFF
TGTGCCAGCAGCTGGGACTTATACAATGAGCAGTTCTTC
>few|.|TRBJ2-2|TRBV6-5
CASSTTESNTGELFF
TGTGCCAGCAGCACGACAGAGTCGAACACCGGGGAGCTGTTTTTT
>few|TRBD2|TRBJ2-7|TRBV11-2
CASSLGTSGKLEEQYF
TGTGCCAGCAGCTTAGGGACTAGCGGGAAGCTGGAGGAGCAGTACTTC
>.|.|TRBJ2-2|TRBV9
CASSVLLTGELFF
TGTGCCAGCAGCGTCCTTCTCACCGGGGAGCTGTTTTTT
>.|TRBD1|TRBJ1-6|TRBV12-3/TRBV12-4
CASSLWDSSLHF
TGTGCCAGCAGTTTATGGGACAGCAGCCTCCACTTT
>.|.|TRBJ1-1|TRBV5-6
CASSLISGEAFF
TGTGCCAGCAGCTTGATTTCGGGGGAAGCTTTCTTT
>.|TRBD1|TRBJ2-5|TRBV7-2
CASSLDREMETQYF
TGTGCCAGCAGCCTCGACAGGGAGATGGAGACCCAGTACTTC
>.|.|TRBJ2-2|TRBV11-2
CASSLGQGTGELFF
TGTGCCAGCAGCTTAGGGCAGGGCACCGGGGAGCTGTTTTTT